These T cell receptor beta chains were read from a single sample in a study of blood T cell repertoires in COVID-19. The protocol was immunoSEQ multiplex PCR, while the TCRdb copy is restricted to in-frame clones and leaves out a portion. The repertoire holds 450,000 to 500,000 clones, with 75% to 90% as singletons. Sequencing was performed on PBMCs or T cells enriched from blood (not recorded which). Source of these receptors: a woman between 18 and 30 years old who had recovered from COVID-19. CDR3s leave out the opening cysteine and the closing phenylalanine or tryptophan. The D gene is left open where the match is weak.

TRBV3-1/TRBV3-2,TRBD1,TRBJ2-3,ASSQDLQGADTQY
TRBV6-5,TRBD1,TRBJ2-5,ASIRTDREKTQY
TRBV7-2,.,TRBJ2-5,ASSHPPRLETQY
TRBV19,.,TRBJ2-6,ASSRLSGANVLT
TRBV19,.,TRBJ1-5,ASAFGGQGPQH
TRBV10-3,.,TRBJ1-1,AISESAEENTEAF
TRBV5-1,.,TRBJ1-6,ASSPDRTVLH
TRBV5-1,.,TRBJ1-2,ASSLGGGSGYT
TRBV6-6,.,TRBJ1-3,ASSSIRNTIY
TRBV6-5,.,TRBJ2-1,ASSTDRSRFDEQF
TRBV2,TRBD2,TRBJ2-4,ASSVGGGLAKNIQY
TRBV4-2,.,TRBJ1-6,ASSQEGVGSSSPLH
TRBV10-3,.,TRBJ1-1,AISEYLRQRLGRNTEAF
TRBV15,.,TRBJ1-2,ATSVGNGGRINGYT
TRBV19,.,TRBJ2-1,ASQRDSWDEQF
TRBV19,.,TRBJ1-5,ASSIDRDTLNQPQH
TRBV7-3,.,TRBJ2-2,ASSLSGGAEGEWTGELF
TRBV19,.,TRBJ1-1,ASSIQGISPAF
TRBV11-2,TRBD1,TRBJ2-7,ASSLGTAYEQY
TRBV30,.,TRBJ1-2,AWSGGLNYGYT
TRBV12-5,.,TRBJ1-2,ASGLVLGPLYGYT
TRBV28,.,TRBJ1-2,ASSPLGSYGYT
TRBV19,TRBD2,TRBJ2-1,ASSIGTSGGQDDEQF
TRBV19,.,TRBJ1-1,ASSPRTANTEAF
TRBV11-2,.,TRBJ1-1,ASSLDRNTEAF
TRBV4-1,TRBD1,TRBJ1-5,ASSPRFTGGPNQPQH
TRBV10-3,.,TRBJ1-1,AISESRVDTEAF
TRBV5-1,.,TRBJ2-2,ASSLSAGELF
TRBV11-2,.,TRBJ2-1,ASSLGFHNNEQF
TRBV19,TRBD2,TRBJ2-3,ASSPLAGVGDTQY
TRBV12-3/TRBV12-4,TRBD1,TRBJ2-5,ASTYRGEETQY
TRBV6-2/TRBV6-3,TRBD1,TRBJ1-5,ASSYATGILAPQH
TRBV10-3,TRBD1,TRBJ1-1,AISESSQGARTEAF
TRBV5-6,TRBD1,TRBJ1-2,ASSSAGQGSRVDYGYT
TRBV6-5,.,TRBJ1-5,ASSYPGGFSQPQH
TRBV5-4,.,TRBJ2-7,ASSFGQSYEQY
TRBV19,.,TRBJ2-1,ASSMDSPNEQF
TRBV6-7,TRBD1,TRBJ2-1,ASAIIGTGINEQF
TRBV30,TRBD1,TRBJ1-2,AWRARDRNGYT
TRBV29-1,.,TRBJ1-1,SVGAMNTEAF
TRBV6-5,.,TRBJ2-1,ASMISPYLYNEQF
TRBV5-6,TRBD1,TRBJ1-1,ASSLARMDRVNTEAF
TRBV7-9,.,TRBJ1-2,ASSQGDFYGYT
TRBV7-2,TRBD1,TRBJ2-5,ASSSNTGDETQY
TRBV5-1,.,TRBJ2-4,ASSLAGVDIQY
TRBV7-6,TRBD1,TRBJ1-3,ASSFRAPDRGGNTIY